Listed below are T cell receptor beta chains from one sample, sequenced in a study of response to subunit inactivated influenza vaccine. TCRdb re-derived calls from the RT-PCR reads in MiXCR, one entry per CDR3 protein. Altogether about 520,000 distinct CDR3 sequences are present, about 7.2% being singletons, with the ten largest covering around 13%. The sequenced sample was PBMCs from blood, obtained around 25 months after vaccination. All receptors come from a man between 45 and 75 years old who received an inactivated influenza vaccine. The CDR3 runs from the conserved cysteine through the conserved F or W. D genes are given only for firm matches. Where a row states a size, it is once, few, many or the class of an expanded clone; other rows omit it.

TRBD1 | TRBJ2-3 | NA | TRBV7-2 | CASSLGTVPDTQYF | TGTGCCAGCAGTTTAGGGACAGTCCCAGATACGCAGTATTTT
NA | TRBJ1-2 | few | TRBV20-1 | CSATGDIYGYTF | TGCAGTGCAACTGGGGATATCTATGGCTACACCTTC
NA | TRBJ2-1 | many | TRBV13 | CASSLGLKDEQFF | TGTGCCAGCAGCTTAGGCCTAAAGGATGAGCAGTTCTTC
TRBD1 | TRBJ2-5 | few | TRBV20-1 | CSADTGVGETQYF | TGCAGTGCTGACACAGGGGTTGGAGAGACCCAGTACTTC
TRBD2 | TRBJ2-5 | many | TRBV5-1 | CASYAGDAGGKTQYF | TGCGCCAGCTACGCGGGGGACGCGGGAGGGAAGACCCAGTACTTC
NA | TRBJ1-2 | NA | TRBV27 | CASSLSFPDGGYTF | TGTGCCAGCAGTTTATCGTTCCCGGATGGGGGCTACACCTTC
NA | TRBJ2-5 | NA | TRBV5-5 | CASSGTVLGTQYF | TGTGCCAGCAGCGGGACTGTCCTAGGGACCCAGTACTTC
NA | TRBJ1-1 | many | TRBV2 | CASSEVNTEAFF | TGTGCCAGCAGTGAAGTGAACACTGAAGCTTTCTTT
NA | TRBJ1-5 | many | TRBV5-1 | CASSLAGSDQPQHF | TGCGCCAGCAGCTTGGCAGGGTCGGATCAGCCCCAGCATTTT
TRBD1 | TRBJ2-5 | NA | TRBV12-3/TRBV12-4 | CASSLRTGGRETQYF | TGTGCCAGCAGTTTAAGGACAGGGGGCAGGGAGACCCAGTACTTC
TRBD1 | TRBJ2-7 | many | TRBV4-3 | CASSQAHPALDRAAYEQYF | TGCGCCAGCAGCCAAGCGCACCCGGCCTTGGACAGGGCTGCATACGAGCAGTACTTC
TRBD1 | TRBJ2-7 | NA | TRBV4-3 | CASSPNAWDSSYEQYF | TGCGCCAGCAGCCCAAACGCTTGGGACAGCTCCTACGAGCAGTACTTC
NA | TRBJ2-5 | few | TRBV20-1 | CSANRELETQYF | TGCAGTGCTAACCGGGAGTTAGAGACCCAGTACTTC
TRBD2 | TRBJ2-7 | many | TRBV5-1 | CASSFQRGTYEQYF | TGCGCCAGCAGCTTCCAGCGGGGTACCTACGAGCAGTACTTC
NA | TRBJ1-2 | many | TRBV20-1 | CSARAVGYTF | TGCAGTGCTAGGGCCGTTGGCTACACCTTC
TRBD1 | TRBJ1-5 | few | TRBV28 | CASSPPSTGTGGNQPQHF | TGTGCCAGCAGCCCCCCGTCGACCGGGACAGGGGGCAATCAGCCCCAGCATTTT
TRBD1 | TRBJ2-7 | many | TRBV14 | CASSQRTGAYEQYF | TGTGCCAGCAGCCAGAGGACAGGAGCCTACGAGCAGTACTTC
NA | TRBJ2-3 | NA | TRBV6-5 | CASSWATLSTDTQYF | TGTGCCAGCAGTTGGGCGACCCTGAGCACAGATACGCAGTATTTT
TRBD1 | TRBJ2-7 | few | TRBV20-1 | CSARGFLSGTGYEQYF | TGCAGTGCTAGAGGGTTCTTGTCCGGGACAGGCTACGAGCAGTACTTC
TRBD1 | TRBJ1-1 | NA | TRBV10-1 | CASREDREATEAFF | TGCGCCAGCAGAGAGGACAGGGAGGCCACTGAAGCTTTCTTT
TRBD1 | TRBJ2-1 | few | TRBV24-1 | CATSDLRTGVEQFF | TGTGCCACCAGTGACCTAAGGACAGGGGTTGAGCAGTTCTTC
NA | TRBJ2-7 | many | TRBV28 | CASSFPGQFYEQYF | TGTGCCAGCAGTTTCCCCGGACAATTCTACGAGCAGTACTTC
NA | TRBJ2-1 | many | TRBV7-2 | CASSYRLSSYNEQFF | TGTGCCAGCAGCTATAGACTGAGCTCCTACAATGAGCAGTTCTTC
TRBD2 | TRBJ2-1 | few | TRBV20-1 | CSARPITSGSGHEQFF | TGCAGTGCTAGACCCATTACTAGCGGGAGCGGGCATGAGCAGTTCTTC
NA | TRBJ2-1 | many | TRBV6-1 | CASRETVSSYNEQFF | TGTGCCAGCAGAGAGACAGTGAGCTCCTACAATGAGCAGTTCTTC
TRBD1 | TRBJ2-5 | many | TRBV12-3/TRBV12-4 | CASSSTGKTQYF | TGTGCCAGCAGTTCGACAGGGAAGACCCAGTACTTC
NA | TRBJ1-2 | NA | TRBV4-1 | CASSQDRQERYGYTF | TGCGCCAGCAGCCAAGATCGGCAGGAGAGATATGGCTACACCTTC
TRBD1 | TRBJ2-1 | NA | TRBV10-3 | CAISQPDRYNEQFF | TGTGCCATCAGCCAACCGGACAGGTACAATGAGCAGTTCTTC
NA | TRBJ2-2 | NA | TRBV27 | CASSLSSGAGWAGELFF | TGTGCCAGCAGTTTATCCTCGGGGGCAGGTTGGGCCGGGGAGCTGTTTTTT
NA | TRBJ2-7 | NA | TRBV6-1 | CASSVVRSSEQYF | TGTGCCAGCAGCGTTGTCAGGTCGTCCGAGCAGTACTTC